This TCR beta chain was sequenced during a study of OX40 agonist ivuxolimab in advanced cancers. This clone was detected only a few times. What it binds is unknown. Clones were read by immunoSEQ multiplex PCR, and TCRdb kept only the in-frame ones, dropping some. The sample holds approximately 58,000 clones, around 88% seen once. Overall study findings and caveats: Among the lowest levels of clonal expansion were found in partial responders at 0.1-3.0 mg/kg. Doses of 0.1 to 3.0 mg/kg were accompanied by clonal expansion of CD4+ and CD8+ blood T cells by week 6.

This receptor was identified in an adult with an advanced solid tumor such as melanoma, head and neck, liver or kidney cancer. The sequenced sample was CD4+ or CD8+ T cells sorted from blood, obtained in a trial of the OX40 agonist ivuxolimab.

CDR3 sequence reads: CASRGGSAGQPQHF. The DNA for the CDR3 is TGTGCCAGCAGGGGGGGCTCGGCTGGGCAGCCCCAGCATTTT. This sequence joins TRBV2 and TRBJ1-5; perhaps TRBD1 as D (6 bases). The V end lost 6 bases, the J end lost 7 bases, and 16 bases lay between the germline ends. CDR1 SNHLY and CDR2 FYNNEI come from the germline V gene. The CDR3 contains 14 residues. The full variable domain, completed using reference TRBV2 and TRBJ1-5, is EPEVTQTPSHQVTQMGQEVILRCVPISNHLYFYWYRQILGQKVEFLVSFYNNEISEKSEIFDDQFSVERPDGSNFTLKIRSTKLEDSAMYFCASRGGSAGQPQHFGDGTRLSIL.